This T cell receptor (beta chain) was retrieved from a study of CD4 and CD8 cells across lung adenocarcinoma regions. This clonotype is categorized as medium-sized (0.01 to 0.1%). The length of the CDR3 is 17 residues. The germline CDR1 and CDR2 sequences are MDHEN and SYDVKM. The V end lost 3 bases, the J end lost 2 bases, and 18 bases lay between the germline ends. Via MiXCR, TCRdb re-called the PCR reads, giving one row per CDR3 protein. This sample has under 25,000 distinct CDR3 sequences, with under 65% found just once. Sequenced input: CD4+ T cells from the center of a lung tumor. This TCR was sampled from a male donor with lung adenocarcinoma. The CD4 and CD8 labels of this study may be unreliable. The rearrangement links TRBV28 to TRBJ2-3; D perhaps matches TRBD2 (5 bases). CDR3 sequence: CASSLGKVALTTDTQYF. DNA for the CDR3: TGTGCCAGCAGTTTGGGAAAGGTAGCGCTTACCACAGATACGCAGTATTTT. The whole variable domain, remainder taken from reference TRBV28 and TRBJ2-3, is DVKVTQSSRYLVKRTGEKVFLECVQDMDHENMFWYRQDPGLGLRLIYFSYDVKMKEKGDIPEGYSVSREKKERFSLILESASTNQTSMYLCASSLGKVALTTDTQYFGPGTRLTVL.